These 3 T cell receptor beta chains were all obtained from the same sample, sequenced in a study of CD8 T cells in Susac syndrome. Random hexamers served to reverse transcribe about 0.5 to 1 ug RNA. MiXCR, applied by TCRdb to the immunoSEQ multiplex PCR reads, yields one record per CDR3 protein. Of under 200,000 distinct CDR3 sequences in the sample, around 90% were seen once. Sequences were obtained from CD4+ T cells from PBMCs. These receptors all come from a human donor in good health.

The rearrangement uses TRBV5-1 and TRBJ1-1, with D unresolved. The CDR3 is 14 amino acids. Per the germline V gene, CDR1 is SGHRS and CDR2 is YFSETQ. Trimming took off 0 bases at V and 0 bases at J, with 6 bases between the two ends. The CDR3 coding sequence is TGCGCCAGCAGCTTGGGGGTTGTGAACACTGAAGCTTTCTTT. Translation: CASSLGVVNTEAFF.

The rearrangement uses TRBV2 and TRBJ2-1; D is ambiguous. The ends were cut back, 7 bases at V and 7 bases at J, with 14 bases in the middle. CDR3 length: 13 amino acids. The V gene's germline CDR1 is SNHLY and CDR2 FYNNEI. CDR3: CASTRTLGNEQFF. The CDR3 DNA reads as TGTGCCAGCACCAGAACCCTGGGGAATGAGCAGTTCTTC.

The DNA for the CDR3 is TGCAGTGCTAGAGATACAGGGGTCAACTATGGCTACACCTTC. As protein: CSARDTGVNYGYTF. The V call is TRBV20-1, the J call TRBJ1-2; 7 bases fit TRBD1. Per the germline V gene, CDR1 is DFQATT and CDR2 is SNEGSKA (reference sequence). The length of the CDR3 is 14 residues. Germline trimming cut 0 bases from V and 2 bases from J; bases unmatched to any gene: 3.